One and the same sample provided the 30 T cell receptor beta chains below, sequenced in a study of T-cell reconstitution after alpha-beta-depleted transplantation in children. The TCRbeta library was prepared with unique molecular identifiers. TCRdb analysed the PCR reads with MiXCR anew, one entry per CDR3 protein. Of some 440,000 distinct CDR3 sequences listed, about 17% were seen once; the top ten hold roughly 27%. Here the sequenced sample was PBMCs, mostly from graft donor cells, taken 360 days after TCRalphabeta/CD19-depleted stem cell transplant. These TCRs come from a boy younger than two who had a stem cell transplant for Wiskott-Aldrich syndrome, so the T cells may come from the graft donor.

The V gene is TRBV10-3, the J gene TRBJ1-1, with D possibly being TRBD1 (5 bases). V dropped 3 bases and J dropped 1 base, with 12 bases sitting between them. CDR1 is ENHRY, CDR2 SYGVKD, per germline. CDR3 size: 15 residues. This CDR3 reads CAISERSGKNTEAFF. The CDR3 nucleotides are TGTGCCATCAGTGAAAGATCAGGGAAGAACACTGAAGCTTTCTTT.

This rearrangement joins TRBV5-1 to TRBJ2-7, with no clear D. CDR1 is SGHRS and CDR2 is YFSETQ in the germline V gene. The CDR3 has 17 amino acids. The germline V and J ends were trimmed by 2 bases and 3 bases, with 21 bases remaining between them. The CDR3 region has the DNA TGCGCCAGCAGCTTTACCGTTGTGGTCGGTTTAAGCTACGAGCAGTACTTC. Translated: CASSFTVVVGLSYEQYF.

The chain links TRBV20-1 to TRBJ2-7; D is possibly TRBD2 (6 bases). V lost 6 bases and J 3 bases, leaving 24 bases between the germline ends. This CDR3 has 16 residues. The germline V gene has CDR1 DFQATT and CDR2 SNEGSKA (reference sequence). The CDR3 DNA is TGCAGTGCCGTAAACCGAGCCCGGGACTCTCTCTACGAGCAGTACTTC. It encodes CSAVNRARDSLYEQYF.

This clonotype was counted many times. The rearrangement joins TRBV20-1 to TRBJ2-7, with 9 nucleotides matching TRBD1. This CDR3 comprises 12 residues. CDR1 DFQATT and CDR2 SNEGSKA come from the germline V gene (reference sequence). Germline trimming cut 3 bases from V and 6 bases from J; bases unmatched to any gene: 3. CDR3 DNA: TGCAGTGCTAGGAGACAGGGGGGCGAGCAGTACTTC. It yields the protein CSARRQGGEQYF.

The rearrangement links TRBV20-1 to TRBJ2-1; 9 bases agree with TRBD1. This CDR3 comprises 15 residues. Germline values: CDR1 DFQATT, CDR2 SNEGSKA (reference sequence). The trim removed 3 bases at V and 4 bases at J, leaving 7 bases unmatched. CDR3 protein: CSASGTGTHYNEQFF. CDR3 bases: TGCAGTGCTAGTGGGACAGGGACCCATTACAATGAGCAGTTCTTC.

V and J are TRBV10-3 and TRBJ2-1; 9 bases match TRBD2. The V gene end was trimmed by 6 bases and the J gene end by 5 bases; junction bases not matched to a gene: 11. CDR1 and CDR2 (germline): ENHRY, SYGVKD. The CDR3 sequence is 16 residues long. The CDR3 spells CAIRGTSGLANNEQFF. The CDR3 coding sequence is TGTGCCATCAGGGGCACCTCGGGACTAGCTAACAATGAGCAGTTCTTC.

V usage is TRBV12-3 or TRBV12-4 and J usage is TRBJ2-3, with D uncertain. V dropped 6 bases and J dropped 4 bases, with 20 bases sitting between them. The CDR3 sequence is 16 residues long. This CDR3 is CASSALPGPRPDTQYF. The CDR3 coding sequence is TGTGCCAGCAGCGCCCTCCCTGGCCCAAGGCCAGATACGCAGTATTTT.

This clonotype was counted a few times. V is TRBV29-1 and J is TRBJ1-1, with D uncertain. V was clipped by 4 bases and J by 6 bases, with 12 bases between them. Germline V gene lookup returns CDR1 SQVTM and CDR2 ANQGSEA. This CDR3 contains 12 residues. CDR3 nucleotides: TGCAGCGTTGGATGGTACCAGGCTGAAGCTTTCTTT. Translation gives CSVGWYQAEAFF.

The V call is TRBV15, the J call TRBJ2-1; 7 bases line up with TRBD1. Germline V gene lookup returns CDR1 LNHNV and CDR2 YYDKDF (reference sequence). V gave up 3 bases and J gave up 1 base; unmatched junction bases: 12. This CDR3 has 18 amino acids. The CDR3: CATSRFVLPGQSYNEQFF. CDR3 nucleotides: TGTGCCACCAGCAGGTTTGTTCTCCCGGGACAGTCCTACAATGAGCAGTTCTTC.

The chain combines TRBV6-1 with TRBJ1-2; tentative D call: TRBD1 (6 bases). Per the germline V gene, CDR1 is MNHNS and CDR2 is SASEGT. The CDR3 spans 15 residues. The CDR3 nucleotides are TGTGGATTGGGGGCCCCGGAGACAGGAGTCTATGGCTACACCTTC. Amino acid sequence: CGLGAPETGVYGYTF.

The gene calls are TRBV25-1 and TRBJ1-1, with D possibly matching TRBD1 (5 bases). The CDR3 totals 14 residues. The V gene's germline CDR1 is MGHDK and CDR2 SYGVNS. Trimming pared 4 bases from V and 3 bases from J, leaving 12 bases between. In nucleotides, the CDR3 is TGTGCCAGCAGTGCCGACCCGGGGGACACTGAAGCTTTCTTT. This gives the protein CASSADPGDTEAFF.

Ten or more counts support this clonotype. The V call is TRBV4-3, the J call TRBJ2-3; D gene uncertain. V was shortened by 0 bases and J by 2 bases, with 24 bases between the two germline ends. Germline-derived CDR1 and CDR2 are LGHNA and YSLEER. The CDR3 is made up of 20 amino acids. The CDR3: CASSQDLARYWANYTDTQYF. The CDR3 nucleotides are TGCGCCAGCAGCCAAGATCTGGCTAGATATTGGGCTAATTACACAGATACGCAGTATTTT.

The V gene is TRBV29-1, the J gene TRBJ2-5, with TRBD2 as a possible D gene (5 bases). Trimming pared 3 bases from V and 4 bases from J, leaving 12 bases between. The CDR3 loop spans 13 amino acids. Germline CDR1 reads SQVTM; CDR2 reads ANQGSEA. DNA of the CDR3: TGCAGCGTTGATGTCGGAGGTATAGAGACCCAGTACTTC. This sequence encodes CSVDVGGIETQYF. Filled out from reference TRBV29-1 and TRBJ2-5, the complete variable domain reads SAVISQKPSRDICQRGTSLTIQCQVDSQVTMMFWYRQQPGQSLTLIATANQGSEATYESGFVIDKFPISRPNLTFSTLTVSNMSPEDSSIYLCSVDVGGIETQYFGPGTRLLVL.

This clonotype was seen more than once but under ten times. Here the CDR3 DNA reads TGTGCCAGCAGTTTTATCCCGGGACAGGCACCCTACGAGCAGTACTTC. This codes for CASSFIPGQAPYEQYF. The rearrangement uses TRBV28 and TRBJ2-7, with 8 nucleotides matching TRBD1. V lost 3 bases and J lost 2; bases outside the gene matches: 9. The germline CDR1 and CDR2 sequences are MDHEN and SYDVKM. The CDR3 sequence is 16 residues long.

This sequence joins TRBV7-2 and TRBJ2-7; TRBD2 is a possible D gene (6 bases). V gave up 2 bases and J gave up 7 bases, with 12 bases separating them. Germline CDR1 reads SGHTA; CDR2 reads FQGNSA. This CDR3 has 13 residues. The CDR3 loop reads CASSLWGVGEQYF. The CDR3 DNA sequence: TGTGCCAGCAGCTTATGGGGGGTTGGGGAGCAGTACTTC.

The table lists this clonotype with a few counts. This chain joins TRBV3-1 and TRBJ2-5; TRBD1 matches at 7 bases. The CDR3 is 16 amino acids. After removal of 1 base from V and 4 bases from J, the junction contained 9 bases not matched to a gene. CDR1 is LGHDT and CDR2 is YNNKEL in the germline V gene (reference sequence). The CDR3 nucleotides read TGTGCCAGCAGCCAAGGATTTTCAGGGGGAAGAGAGACCCAGTACTTC. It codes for CASSQGFSGGRETQYF.

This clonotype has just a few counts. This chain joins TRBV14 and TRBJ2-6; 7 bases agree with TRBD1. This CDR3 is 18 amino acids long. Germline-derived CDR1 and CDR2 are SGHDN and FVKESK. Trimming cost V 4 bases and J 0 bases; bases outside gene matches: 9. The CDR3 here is CASSPNRGQHSGANVLTF. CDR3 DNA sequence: TGTGCCAGCAGCCCCAACAGGGGACAACACTCTGGGGCCAACGTCCTGACTTTC.

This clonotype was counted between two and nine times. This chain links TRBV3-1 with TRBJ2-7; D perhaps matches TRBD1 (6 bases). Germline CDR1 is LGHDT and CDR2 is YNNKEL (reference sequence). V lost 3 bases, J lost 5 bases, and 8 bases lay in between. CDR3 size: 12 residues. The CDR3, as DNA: TGTGCCAGCAGCCACGGACAGAACGAGCAGTACTTC. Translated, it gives CASSHGQNEQYF.

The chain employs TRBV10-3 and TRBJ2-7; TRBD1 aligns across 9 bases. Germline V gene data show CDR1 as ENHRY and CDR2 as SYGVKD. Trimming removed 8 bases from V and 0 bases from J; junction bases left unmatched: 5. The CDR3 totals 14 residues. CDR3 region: CAIHRDRASYEQYF. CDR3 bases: TGTGCCATCCACCGGGACAGGGCCTCCTACGAGCAGTACTTC.

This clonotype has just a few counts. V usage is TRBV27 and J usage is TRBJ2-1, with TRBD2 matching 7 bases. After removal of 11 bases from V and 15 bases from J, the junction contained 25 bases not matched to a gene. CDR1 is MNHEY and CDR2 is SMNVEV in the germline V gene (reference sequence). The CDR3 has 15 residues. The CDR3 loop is CADCKGPGTKAHGFF. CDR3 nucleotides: TGTGCCGACTGCAAAGGCCCCGGGACTAAGGCCCACGGGTTCTTC.

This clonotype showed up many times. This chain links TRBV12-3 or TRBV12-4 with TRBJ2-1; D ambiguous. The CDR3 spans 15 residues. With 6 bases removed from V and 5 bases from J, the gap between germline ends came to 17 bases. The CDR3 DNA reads TGTGCCAGCAGGGCCCCCCGGAGTCTAAACAATGAGCAGTTCTTC. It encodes CASRAPRSLNNEQFF.

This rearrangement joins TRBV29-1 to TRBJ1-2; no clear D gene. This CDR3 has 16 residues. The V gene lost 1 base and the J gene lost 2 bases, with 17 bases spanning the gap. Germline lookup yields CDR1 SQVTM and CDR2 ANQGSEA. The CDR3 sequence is CSVEVAGRTRNYGYTF. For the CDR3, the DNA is TGCAGCGTTGAAGTAGCAGGAAGAACCCGCAACTATGGCTACACCTTC.

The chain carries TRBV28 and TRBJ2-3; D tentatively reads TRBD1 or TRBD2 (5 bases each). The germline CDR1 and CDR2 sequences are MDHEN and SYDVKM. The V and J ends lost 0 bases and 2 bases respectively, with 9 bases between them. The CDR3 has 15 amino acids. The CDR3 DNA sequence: TGTGCCAGCAGTTTATGGTGGGGGACCACAGATACGCAGTATTTT. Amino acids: CASSLWWGTTDTQYF.

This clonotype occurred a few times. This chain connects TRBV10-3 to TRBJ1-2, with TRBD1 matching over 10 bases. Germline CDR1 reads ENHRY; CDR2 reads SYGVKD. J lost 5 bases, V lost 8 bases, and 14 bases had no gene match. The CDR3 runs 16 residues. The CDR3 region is CAILPGQGRWAYGYTF. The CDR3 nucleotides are TGTGCCATCCTACCGGGACAGGGGAGATGGGCGTATGGCTACACCTTC.

The CDR3 sequence: CASSLARVETQYF. Here the CDR3 DNA reads TGTGCCAGCAGCTTAGCGCGGGTCGAGACCCAGTACTTC. The chain links TRBV7-2 to TRBJ2-5; a weak D match, TRBD2 (5 bases). The CDR3 runs to 13 residues. The germline CDR1 and CDR2 sequences are SGHTA and FQGNSA. Between the trimmed V and J ends, which lost 0 bases and 5 bases, there was a span of 7 bases.

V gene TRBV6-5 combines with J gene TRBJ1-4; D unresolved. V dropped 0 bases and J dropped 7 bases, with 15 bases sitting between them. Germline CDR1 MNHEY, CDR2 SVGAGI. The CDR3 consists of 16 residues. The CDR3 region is CASSYSGNPRSEKLFF. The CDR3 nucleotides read TGTGCCAGCAGTTACTCAGGGAATCCTAGGAGTGAAAAACTGTTTTTT.

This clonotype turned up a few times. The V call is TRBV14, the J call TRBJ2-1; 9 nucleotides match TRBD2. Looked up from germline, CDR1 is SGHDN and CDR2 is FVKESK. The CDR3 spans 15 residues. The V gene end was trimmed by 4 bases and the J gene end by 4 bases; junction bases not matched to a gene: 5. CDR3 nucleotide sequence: TGTGCCAGCAGCCCCCACCTAGCGGGGTACAATGAGCAGTTCTTC. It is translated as CASSPHLAGYNEQFF.

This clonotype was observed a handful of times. For the CDR3, the DNA is TGTGCCAGCAGTTTTGCCTACGAGCAGTACTTC. It is translated as CASSFAYEQYF. The J gene is TRBJ2-7, the V gene TRBV12-3 or TRBV12-4; the D is unclear. This CDR3 spans 11 amino acids. V was trimmed by 3 bases and J by 2 bases, leaving 2 bases between them.

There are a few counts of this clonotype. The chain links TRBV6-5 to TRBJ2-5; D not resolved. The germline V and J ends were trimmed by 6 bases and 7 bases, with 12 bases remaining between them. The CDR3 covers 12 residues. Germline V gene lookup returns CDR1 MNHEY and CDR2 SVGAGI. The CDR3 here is CASRESWGTQYF. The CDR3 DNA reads TGTGCCAGCAGAGAGTCTTGGGGGACCCAGTACTTC.

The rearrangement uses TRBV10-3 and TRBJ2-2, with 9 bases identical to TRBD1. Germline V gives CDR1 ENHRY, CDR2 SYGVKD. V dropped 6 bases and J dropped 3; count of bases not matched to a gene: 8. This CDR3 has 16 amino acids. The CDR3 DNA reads TGTGCCATCAGCTCCTCACAGGGGGCGTACACCGGGGAGCTGTTTTTT. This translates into CAISSSQGAYTGELFF.